These 27 T cell receptor beta chains originate from one sample sequenced in a study of blood T cell repertoires in COVID-19. Clones were sequenced by immunoSEQ multiplex PCR, and TCRdb holds only the in-frame ones, with some missing. The sample comprises around 30,000 clones, roughly 80% of which are singletons, and almost 8% rests with the top ten. The sequencing input was peripheral blood. These receptor sequences come from a woman aged 70-85 years with active or convalescent COVID-19.

The gene calls are TRBV27 and TRBJ2-3, with TRBD2 matching 12 bases. Germline V CDR1 and CDR2: MNHEY, SMNVEV (reference sequence). The CDR3 consists of 18 residues. V trimming: 5 bases; J trimming: 1 base; junction bases outside the gene matches: 10. The CDR3 DNA reads as TGTGCCAGCAGTGCCGGGACTAGCGGGTTCAGACGCACAGATACGCAGTATTTT. Its protein product is CASSAGTSGFRRTDTQYF.

V usage is TRBV2 and J usage is TRBJ1-4, with a weak D call TRBD1 (5 bases). The CDR3 contains 16 residues. Trimming shortened V by 6 bases and J by 7 bases, and 21 bases separated the two germline ends. Germline V gene data show CDR1 as SNHLY and CDR2 as FYNNEI. Here the CDR3 DNA reads TGTGCCAGCAGCCCTACCCCCGGGGACGGGGGTGAAAAACTGTTTTTT. It yields the protein CASSPTPGDGGEKLFF.

The chain links TRBV28 to TRBJ1-5; the D gene is possibly TRBD1 (5 bases). V was clipped by 2 bases and J by 4 bases, with 9 bases between them. This CDR3 spans 14 amino acids. The germline gives CDR1 MDHEN, CDR2 SYDVKM. The CDR3 nucleotides read TGTGCCAGCAGTTTAATCAGGGATAATCAGCCCCAGCATTTT. It is translated as CASSLIRDNQPQHF.

The V and J genes are TRBV5-1 and TRBJ2-7; the D gene is possibly TRBD1 (5 bases). This CDR3 has 15 amino acids. Germline CDR1 is SGHRS and CDR2 is YFSETQ. With 2 bases removed from V and 0 bases from J, the gap between germline ends came to 12 bases. CDR3 nucleotide sequence: TGCGCCAGCAGCTTCGGTCAGGGTCGCTCCTACGAGCAGTACTTC. Translating it yields CASSFGQGRSYEQYF.

The chain recombines TRBV13 with TRBJ2-5, with D perhaps matching TRBD2 (7 bases). This CDR3 region has 15 residues. The V end lost 2 bases, the J end lost 4 bases, and 14 bases lay between the germline ends. Germline assignment: CDR1 PRHDT and CDR2 FYEKMQ (reference sequence). As DNA, the CDR3 is TGTGCCAGCAGCTTATCGGGGGGCAGCGGAGAGACCCAGTACTTC. Amino acid sequence: CASSLSGGSGETQYF.

The V and J genes are TRBV6-5 and TRBJ1-6; 7 bases fit TRBD1. The CDR3 totals 14 residues. The germline V gene has CDR1 MNHEY and CDR2 SVGAGI. After removal of 2 bases from V and 8 bases from J, the junction contained 3 bases not matched to a gene. In nucleotides, the CDR3 is TGTGCCAGCAGTTACGGGCAGGGGGATTCACCCCTCCACTTT. It specifies CASSYGQGDSPLHF.

This chain joins TRBV7-8 and TRBJ1-1; TRBD1 matches at 7 bases. The CDR3 extends over 15 amino acids. Germline CDR1 reads SGHVS; CDR2 reads FQNEAQ. After removal of 0 bases from V and 1 base from J, the junction contained 2 bases not matched to a gene. CDR3 sequence reads: CASSLAWTGNTEAFF. The CDR3 DNA follows: TGTGCCAGCAGCTTAGCCTGGACAGGGAACACTGAAGCTTTCTTT.

This chain joins TRBV5-4 and TRBJ2-6; a weak D match, TRBD2 (5 bases). This CDR3 has 17 amino acids. Per germline, CDR1 SGHNT and CDR2 YYREEE (reference sequence). Between the trimmed V and J ends, which lost 2 bases and 2 bases, there was a span of 14 bases. CDR3 DNA sequence: TGTGCCAGCAGCTTTGGAGGAGGTGGGCCTGGGGCCAACGTCCTGACTTTC. As protein: CASSFGGGGPGANVLTF.

The chain has TRBV6-2 or TRBV6-3 and TRBJ1-5; D not resolved. Looked up from germline, CDR1 is MNHEY and CDR2 is SVGEGT. CDR3 length equals 14 residues. Trimming stripped 4 bases from V and 13 bases from J, with 20 bases between. As DNA, the CDR3 is TGTGCCAGCAGTTTCAGTCTCGCGGGATTCGTTCAGCATTTT. This translates into CASSFSLAGFVQHF.

Only one count was recorded for this clone. The chain uses TRBV6-2 or TRBV6-3 and TRBJ2-3, with D tentatively TRBD2 (5 bases). CDR3 length: 14 residues. Germline V lookup: CDR1 MNHEY, CDR2 SVGEGT. With 2 bases removed from V and 6 bases from J, the gap between germline ends came to 12 bases. CDR3 region: CASSYRTSSDTQYF. CDR3 DNA: TGTGCCAGCAGTTACCGCACTAGTTCCGATACGCAGTATTTT.

The V call is TRBV7-2, the J call TRBJ1-5; D not resolved. CDR1 SGHTA and CDR2 FQGNSA come from the germline V gene. Trimming took 3 bases from V and 2 from J, leaving 5 bases between them. The length of the CDR3 is 13 residues. DNA for the CDR3: TGTGCCAGCAGCTTCGGAGGCAATCAGCCCCAGCATTTT. This encodes CASSFGGNQPQHF.

The chain has TRBV5-4 and TRBJ2-4, with TRBD1 as a possible D gene (6 bases). Germline V gives CDR1 SGHNT, CDR2 YYREEE (reference sequence). V shed 3 bases and J shed 3 bases, with 16 bases lying between them. The CDR3 contains 16 residues. The CDR3 loop reads CASSSGRVGGKNIQYF. The CDR3 DNA follows: TGTGCCAGCAGCTCGGGAAGGGTAGGGGGCAAAAACATTCAGTACTTC.

The genes are TRBV7-9 and TRBJ2-7, with 8 bases aligning to TRBD2. V shed 5 bases, J shed 2 bases, and the junction held 5 bases outside the gene matches. CDR1 and CDR2 (germline): SEHNR, FQNEAQ (reference sequence). CDR3 length: 14 amino acids. Here the CDR3 DNA reads TGTGCCAGCAGCCCGAGCGGGAGCCCCTACGAGCAGTACTTC. The encoded protein is CASSPSGSPYEQYF.

The chain links TRBV28 to TRBJ2-7; TRBD1 aligns across 7 bases. The CDR3 length is 15 residues. Germline V gene sequence: CDR1 MDHEN, CDR2 SYDVKM. V shed 2 bases, J shed 2 bases, and the junction held 6 bases outside the gene matches. The CDR3 sequence: CASSLPTGIPYEQYF. Here the CDR3 DNA reads TGTGCCAGCAGTTTACCGACAGGGATCCCCTACGAGCAGTACTTC.

The CDR3 sequence is CASSTGQGQETQYF. In DNA form, the CDR3 reads TGTGCCAGTAGTACCGGACAGGGCCAAGAGACCCAGTACTTC. This chain joins TRBV19 and TRBJ2-5, with 8 bases aligning to TRBD1. The CDR3 runs to 14 residues. Germline trimming cut 4 bases from V and 1 base from J; bases unmatched to any gene: 2. Germline loops: CDR1 LNHDA, CDR2 SQIVND (reference sequence).

V usage is TRBV23-1 and J usage is TRBJ1-2; 9 nucleotides align to TRBD1. TRBV23-1 is placed among ORFs of uncertain function. The CDR3 spans 15 residues. V lost 6 bases, J lost 3 bases, and 8 bases stayed unmatched. The CDR3 loop reads CASSLNRGRDYGYTF. DNA of the CDR3: TGCGCCAGCAGCCTCAACAGGGGGCGCGACTATGGCTACACCTTC.

V usage is TRBV5-1 and J usage is TRBJ2-3, with 8 positions matching TRBD1. V lost 9 bases to trimming and J lost 0 bases; unmatched junction nucleotides: 3. The CDR3 length is 13 residues. Germline values: CDR1 SGHRS, CDR2 YFSETQ. CDR3 region: CATRGQSTDTQYF. In DNA, the CDR3 is TGCGCCACCAGGGGGCAGAGCACAGATACGCAGTATTTT. Drawing the rest from reference TRBV5-1 and TRBJ2-3, the complete variable domain is KAGVTQTPRYLIKTRGQQVTLSCSPISGHRSVSWYQQTPGQGLQFLFEYFSETQRNKGNFPGRFSGRQFSNSRSEMNVSTLELGDSALYLCATRGQSTDTQYFGPGTRLTVL.

V usage is TRBV7-2 and J usage is TRBJ1-1; the match to TRBD1 covers 8 bases. This CDR3 spans 13 amino acids. Germline values: CDR1 SGHTA, CDR2 FQGNSA. With V trimmed by 5 bases and J by 8 bases, 7 bases remained unmatched. Here the CDR3 DNA reads TGTGCCAGCAGCGTTGACAGGGGAAAAGAAGCTTTCTTT. Translation: CASSVDRGKEAFF.

The chain couples TRBV13 to TRBJ2-3, with D possibly TRBD2 on 5 matching bases. Per the germline V gene, CDR1 is PRHDT and CDR2 is FYEKMQ (reference sequence). The germline V and J ends were trimmed by 4 bases and 6 bases, with 11 bases remaining between them. The CDR3 spans 13 residues. CDR3 protein: CASSSITRDTQYF. The CDR3 DNA sequence: TGTGCCAGCAGCTCCATTACTAGGGATACGCAGTATTTT.

This clone occurred once. V gene TRBV28 combines with J gene TRBJ2-7, with D perhaps matching TRBD2 (5 bases). Germline V gene lookup returns CDR1 MDHEN and CDR2 SYDVKM. The V gene lost 4 bases and the J gene lost 5 bases, with 9 bases spanning the gap. This CDR3 is built from 12 residues. The CDR3 is CASSSGMHEQYF. The CDR3 coding sequence is TGTGCCAGCAGTTCGGGGATGCACGAGCAGTACTTC. Full variable domain (rest looked up from reference TRBV28 and TRBJ2-7): DVKVTQSSRYLVKRTGEKVFLECVQDMDHENMFWYRQDPGLGLRLIYFSYDVKMKEKGDIPEGYSVSREKKERFSLILESASTNQTSMYLCASSSGMHEQYFGPGTRLTVT.

This clone was seen only once. The chain couples TRBV7-2 to TRBJ1-3; D unresolved. CDR3 length: 15 amino acids. Germline V gene sequence: CDR1 SGHTA, CDR2 FQGNSA. V dropped 1 base and J dropped 10 bases, with 17 bases sitting between them. The CDR3 bases are TGTGCCAGCAGCTTAGGAGGGCCGCAGAGAAGGACCATATATTTT. Encoded protein: CASSLGGPQRRTIYF. Full variable domain (remainder filled in from reference TRBV7-2 and TRBJ1-3): GAGVSQSPSNKVTEKGKDVELRCDPISGHTALYWYRQSLGQGLEFLIYFQGNSAPDKSGLPSDRFSAERTGGSVSTLTIQRTQQEDSAVYLCASSLGGPQRRTIYFGEGSWLTVV.

This chain joins TRBV6-5 and TRBJ1-2; 7 nucleotides line up with TRBD1. Germline assignment: CDR1 MNHEY and CDR2 SVGAGI. The CDR3 consists of 13 residues. Unmatched junction bases numbered 9, after V lost 7 bases and J lost 7 bases. As DNA, the CDR3 is TGTGCCAGCACCCAGATACAGGGGTCTGGCTACACCTTC. Encoded protein: CASTQIQGSGYTF.

The chain is built from TRBV7-2 and TRBJ1-2; a weak D match, TRBD1 (5 bases). This CDR3 spans 13 amino acids. V lost 2 bases and J 6 bases, leaving 10 bases between the germline ends. The germline V gene has CDR1 SGHTA and CDR2 FQGNSA. Here the CDR3 DNA reads TGTGCCAGCAGCTTAAGCCAGGGTAATGGCTACACCTTC. It translates to CASSLSQGNGYTF.

This rearrangement joins TRBV5-4 to TRBJ2-4, with 8 positions matching TRBD1. Germline loops: CDR1 SGHNT, CDR2 YYREEE (reference sequence). The CDR3 has 14 residues. V was clipped by 0 bases and J by 6 bases; unmatched bases: 2. CDR3 protein: CASSLVGQGNIQYF. CDR3 DNA: TGTGCCAGCAGCTTGGTTGGACAGGGAAACATTCAGTACTTC.

The chain joins TRBV6-5 to TRBJ2-3; no definite D call. The CDR3 is 15 amino acids. The germline V gene encodes CDR1 MNHEY and CDR2 SVGAGI. Trimming shortened V by 10 bases and J by 2 bases, and 19 bases separated the two germline ends. CDR3 nucleotides: TGTGCCACCTTTCGACTCCCTATCCTCACAGATACGCAGTATTTT. Translated, it gives CATFRLPILTDTQYF.

V and J are TRBV18 and TRBJ2-3; D possibly corresponds to TRBD1 (6 bases). Trimming left V 1 base short and J 6 bases short, with 8 bases between. Germline V lookup: CDR1 KGHSH, CDR2 LQKENI. The CDR3 runs to 13 residues. The CDR3 protein is CASSPQRGDTQYF. In nucleotides, the CDR3 is TGTGCCAGCTCACCACAAAGGGGGGATACGCAGTATTTT.

This clone was seen a few times. This chain connects TRBV7-9 to TRBJ2-7; D is ambiguous. There are 14 residues in the CDR3. CDR1 SEHNR and CDR2 FQNEAQ come from the germline V gene (reference sequence). V was shortened by 5 bases and J by 3 bases, with 14 bases between the two germline ends. In DNA, the CDR3 is TGTGCCAGCAGCCACAGAATCGGCAACTACGAGCAGTACTTC. The encoded protein is CASSHRIGNYEQYF.